The 31 T cell receptor beta chains given below trace back to one sample, sequenced in a study of metastatic and nonmetastatic thyroid tumors. MiXCR re-clonotyped the PCR reads for TCRdb. The data hold about 93,000 clones, with about 13% observed a single time. Each patient came to thyroid surgery without any prior treatment (of any kind). The material sequenced was blood. These receptors were obtained from a female donor with papillary thyroid cancer or a benign thyroid nodule (not recorded which). Some clones in this sample may be carry-over from other donors' samples.

The V and J genes are TRBV3-1 and TRBJ2-1; D not resolved. The CDR3 loop spans 15 amino acids. The germline V gene has CDR1 LGHDT and CDR2 YNNKEL (reference sequence). Trimming pared 0 bases from V and 1 base from J, leaving 7 bases between. CDR3 amino acids: CASSQEKRSYNEQFF. CDR3 DNA sequence: TGTGCCAGCAGCCAAGAGAAGAGATCCTACAATGAGCAGTTCTTC.

This clone was observed at least ten times. This sample also contains other DNA sequences that code for the same CDR3. This rearrangement joins TRBV20-1 to TRBJ2-3; D not certain. Between the trimmed V and J ends, which lost 6 bases and 2 bases, there was a span of 12 bases. The CDR3 extends over 13 amino acids. Per the germline V gene, CDR1 is DFQATT and CDR2 is SNEGSKA (reference sequence). Here the CDR3 reads CSANTILTDTQYF. CDR3 coding DNA: TGCAGTGCAAATACGATCCTCACAGATACGCAGTATTTT.

This clone was found many times. The genes are TRBV24-1 and TRBJ2-1; 10 bases line up with TRBD1. CDR3 length: 16 residues. Looked up from germline, CDR1 is KGHDR and CDR2 is SFDVKD. Trimming at V came to 8 bases and at J to 3 bases, leaving 9 bases not matched to a gene. Here the CDR3 DNA reads TGTGCCACCATGCCCCGGGACAGGGGCTACTACAATGAGCAGTTCTTC. Encoded protein: CATMPRDRGYYNEQFF.

The table lists this clone with many counts. J is TRBJ2-3 and V is TRBV27; D call uncertain. The CDR3 runs to 12 residues. Germline loops: CDR1 MNHEY, CDR2 SMNVEV (reference sequence). Trimming took off 5 bases at V and 2 bases at J, with 5 bases between the two ends. The CDR3 DNA reads TGTGCCAGCAGTGGCCCCACAGATACGCAGTATTTT. This encodes CASSGPTDTQYF.

This clone has more than one count but fewer than ten. One base away lies a much larger clone, so this may be a sequencing read error. The chain recombines TRBV11-2 with TRBJ1-1; D unclear. Germline V CDR1 and CDR2: SGHAT, FQNNGV. With 0 bases removed from V and 10 bases from J, the gap between germline ends came to 12 bases. The CDR3 sequence is 13 residues long. The CDR3 DNA reads TGTGCCAGCAGCTTAGATTTCGAAGGAAGAGCTTTCTTT. The encoded protein is CASSLDFEGRAFF. Full variable domain (remainder filled in from reference TRBV11-2 and TRBJ1-1): EAGVAQSPRYKIIEKRQSVAFWCNPISGHATLYWYQQILGQGPKLLIQFQNNGVVDDSQLPKDRFSAERLKGVDSTLKIQPAKLEDSAVYLCASSLDFEGRAFFGQGTRLTVV.

This rearrangement joins TRBV20-1 to TRBJ1-6; D is uncertain. The CDR3 is 16 amino acids. V was trimmed by 0 bases and J by 10 bases, leaving 19 bases between them. Germline CDR1 reads DFQATT; CDR2 reads SNEGSKA (reference sequence). DNA of the CDR3: TGCAGTGCTAGAGATGTTAGGATTAGGGTCGAGTCACCCCTCCACTTT. Translated, it gives CSARDVRIRVESPLHF.

This clone was counted at least ten times. This chain connects TRBV3-1 to TRBJ2-7; maybe TRBD1 (6 bases). The CDR3 consists of 13 residues. The germline V gene encodes CDR1 LGHDT and CDR2 YNNKEL (reference sequence). V shed 1 base and J shed 4 bases, with 8 bases lying between them. For the CDR3, the DNA is TGTGCCAGCAGCCAAGTTCAGGGGTACGAGCAGTACTTC. This gives the protein CASSQVQGYEQYF.

V usage is TRBV12-3 or TRBV12-4 and J usage is TRBJ2-7; TRBD2 matches at 9 bases. The CDR3 loop spans 13 amino acids. The CDR3 DNA is TGTGCGGTAGCGGGAGTGAATGTCTACGAGCAGTACTTC. This encodes CAVAGVNVYEQYF.

This clone was seen repeatedly, ten times or more. J is TRBJ2-7 and V is TRBV15; D perhaps matches TRBD1 (5 bases). Germline CDR1 and CDR2: LNHNV and YYDKDF (reference sequence). V dropped 1 base and J dropped 3 bases, with 13 bases sitting between them. The CDR3 consists of 15 residues. The CDR3, as DNA: TGTGCCACCAGCAGAGTTCGTACAGGCCTCTACGAGCAGTACTTC. Translation gives CATSRVRTGLYEQYF. The variable domain in full, with the rest retrieved from reference TRBV15 and TRBJ2-7, is DAMVIQNPRYQVTQFGKPVTLSCSQTLNHNVMYWYQQKSSQAPKLLFHYYDKDFNNEADTPDNFQSRRPNTSFCFLDIRSPGLGDTAMYLCATSRVRTGLYEQYFGPGTRLTVT.

This clone was recorded at least ten times. The chain carries TRBV19 and TRBJ1-1; D remains unclear. With 3 bases removed from V and 1 base from J, the gap between germline ends came to 6 bases. From germline, CDR1 is LNHDA and CDR2 SQIVND (reference sequence). CDR3 length: 13 residues. CDR3 amino acids: CASSMHPNTEAFF. The CDR3 DNA follows: TGTGCCAGTAGTATGCACCCGAACACTGAAGCTTTCTTT.

This clone was detected ten times or more. J is TRBJ2-3 and V is TRBV20-1, with 9 bases that match TRBD2. Germline CDR1 and CDR2: DFQATT and SNEGSKA (reference sequence). V lost 5 bases, J lost 1 base, and 4 bases stayed unmatched. The CDR3 is made up of 14 amino acids. The CDR3 region has the DNA TGCAGTGCTGACCGGACTAGCGGCACAGATACGCAGTATTTT. This codes for CSADRTSGTDTQYF.

The rearrangement joins TRBV19 to TRBJ1-1, with 8 bases fitting TRBD1. CDR1 and CDR2 (germline): LNHDA, SQIVND (reference sequence). J lost 0 bases, V lost 6 bases, and 9 bases had no gene match. The length of the CDR3 is 16 residues. The CDR3 sequence: CASRQGQVLLNTEAFF. The CDR3 region has the DNA TGTGCCAGTAGACAGGGACAGGTCCTTCTGAACACTGAAGCTTTCTTT.

The CDR3 here is CASSPDDWTRLYLSPYNEQFF. CDR3 in DNA: TGTGCCAGCAGTCCGGACGATTGGACTCGTCTTTACTTAAGCCCCTACAATGAGCAGTTCTTC. This chain uses TRBV25-1 with TRBJ2-1; tentative D call: TRBD2 (5 bases). Germline loops: CDR1 MGHDK, CDR2 SYGVNS. Trimming pared 5 bases from V and 2 bases from J, leaving 31 bases between. This CDR3 has 21 residues.

This clone was counted once. The chain has TRBV20-1 and TRBJ2-3; 10 bases are a match to TRBD2. Trimming cost V 6 bases and J 0 bases; bases outside gene matches: 9. This CDR3 spans 16 amino acids. Germline V gene sequence: CDR1 DFQATT, CDR2 SNEGSKA (reference sequence). The CDR3 DNA follows: TGCAGTGCGGAGCGGGGGGGCTTAGATAGCACAGATACGCAGTATTTT. Protein: CSAERGGLDSTDTQYF.

As for this clone: A much larger clonotype is one base distant, so this may be a read error. This CDR3 is also generated by other DNA sequences in the sample. The rearrangement links TRBV4-1 to TRBJ2-5, with no clear D. Germline values: CDR1 MGHRA, CDR2 YSYEKL. This CDR3 has 16 amino acids. V gave up 3 bases and J gave up 5 bases, with 19 bases separating them. CDR3 sequence: CASSQDLAVPLETQYF. CDR3 nucleotides: TGCGCCAGCAGCCAGGATCTCGCAGTCCCTTTGGAGACCCAGTACTTC.

This clone was recorded at least ten times. A much bigger clone sits one base away, suggesting this may be a read error. The chain carries TRBV3-1 and TRBJ2-1, with TRBD2 identical over 7 bases. Germline values: CDR1 LGHDT, CDR2 YNNKEL (reference sequence). The CDR3 loop spans 12 amino acids. The chain's CDR3 is CACSGNGREQFF. The CDR3, as DNA: TGTGCCTGCAGCGGGAATGGCAGAGAGCAGTTCTTC.

A note on this clone: A much bigger clone sits one base away, suggesting this may be a read error. No conserved phenylalanine or tryptophan is present at the end of the CDR3, so a read error is the likely explanation. The chain joins TRBV9 to TRBJ1-1; D ambiguous. Germline CDR1 reads SGDLS; CDR2 reads YYNGEE. This CDR3 comprises 13 residues. Trimming left V 3 bases short and J 7 bases short, with 13 bases between. This CDR3 reads CASSANTGYEAFL. CDR3 nucleotide sequence: TGTGCCAGCAGCGCTAACACCGGGTATGAAGCTTTCCTT.

This clone has a count of ten or more. V usage is TRBV6-2 or TRBV6-3 and J usage is TRBJ1-5; D gene ambiguous. V shed 6 bases and J shed 7 bases, with 13 bases lying between them. Looked up from germline, CDR1 is MNHEY and CDR2 is SVGEGT. The CDR3 sequence is 13 residues long. The CDR3 nucleotides are TGTGCCAGCAGCCCCACCGCGCAACAGCCCCAGCATTTT. Its protein product is CASSPTAQQPQHF.

This clone was observed many times. In DNA form, the CDR3 reads TGTGCCAGCAGTCACCGACAGGGGAGGAATCAGCCCCAGCATTTT. Translating gives CASSHRQGRNQPQHF. The chain links TRBV27 to TRBJ1-5; the match to TRBD1 covers 8 bases. The CDR3 spans 15 residues. J lost 4 bases, V lost 5 bases, and 7 bases had no gene match. Looked up from germline, CDR1 is MNHEY and CDR2 is SMNVEV (reference sequence).

Ten or more counts support this clone. The rearrangement links TRBV27 to TRBJ1-6; D is unresolved. The CDR3 sequence is 15 residues long. In germline, CDR1 is MNHEY, CDR2 SMNVEV (reference sequence). V lost 0 bases and J 10 bases, leaving 13 bases between the germline ends. The CDR3 DNA follows: TGTGCCAGCAGTTTATCCGCTAGTAGGATCTCACCCCTCCACTTT. This codes for CASSLSASRISPLHF.

This clone was observed many times. The chain couples TRBV11-3 to TRBJ2-3; tentatively, D is TRBD1 (5 bases). The V end lost 2 bases, the J end lost 4 bases, and 13 bases lay between the germline ends. The CDR3 length is 15 residues. Per germline, CDR1 SGHNT and CDR2 YENEEA. The CDR3: CASSLTRQGSDTQYF. The CDR3 region has the DNA TGTGCCAGCAGCTTAACCCGCCAGGGATCAGATACGCAGTATTTT.

About this clone itself: The germline gene is not matched at one end of the junction; a read error may be the cause. The chain joins TRBV6-4 to TRBJ2-6; D is perhaps TRBD1 or TRBD2 (5 bases each). In germline, CDR1 is MRHNA, CDR2 SNTAGT. The CDR3 sequence is 16 residues long. CDR3 DNA sequence: TGTGCCAGCAGACCAGATGGGACGTCTGGGGCAAACGTCCTGACTTTC. This sequence encodes CASRPDGTSGANVLTF.

This clone was counted at least ten times. The chain has TRBV6-1 and TRBJ1-2, with D unclear. Germline V gene data show CDR1 as MNHNS and CDR2 as SASEGT. The V end lost 7 bases, the J end lost 3 bases, and 15 bases lay between the germline ends. The CDR3 loop spans 14 amino acids. DNA for the CDR3: TGTGCCAGCAAGTCTCCGGGGTGGGACTATGGCTACACCTTC. Translating it yields CASKSPGWDYGYTF.

This clone was seen at least ten times. The rearrangement links TRBV4-1 to TRBJ2-2; 11 bases are shared with TRBD2. Germline CDR1 MGHRA, CDR2 YSYEKL. The V gene end was trimmed by 6 bases and the J gene end by 1 base; junction bases not matched to a gene: 10. CDR3 length equals 18 residues. CDR3 amino acids: CASSWTLTSGRNTGELFF. CDR3 nucleotides: TGCGCCAGCAGTTGGACGTTAACTAGCGGGAGGAACACCGGGGAGCTGTTTTTT.

Remarks on this clone: One junction end disagrees with the germline gene, perhaps due to a read error. The V and J genes are TRBV28 and TRBJ1-2, with 7 nucleotides matching TRBD1. The CDR3 contains 14 residues. Germline V lookup: CDR1 MDHEN, CDR2 SYDVKM. The CDR3 region is CASSPDRAAYGYTF. The CDR3 DNA reads TGTGCCAGCAGTCCCGACAGGGCCGCCTATGGCTACACGTTC.

In the case of this clone: A clone one base away is much larger, so this may be a read error. Other DNA sequences in this specimen translate into the identical CDR3. V usage is TRBV20-1 and J usage is TRBJ2-1; D may correspond to TRBD1 or TRBD2 (5 bases each). CDR1 and CDR2 from the germline V gene are DFQATT and SNEGSKA (reference sequence). The length of the CDR3 is 14 residues. V lost 7 bases and J lost 7, with 20 bases in between. The CDR3 sequence: CSVLSGTAKNEQFF. CDR3 nucleotides: TGCAGTGTATTGTCCGGGACGGCAAAGAATGAGCAGTTCTTC.

This clone was seen repeatedly, ten times or more. V is TRBV7-2 and J is TRBJ2-3, with a weak D call TRBD1 (6 bases). V gave up 4 bases and J gave up 4 bases, with 15 bases separating them. Germline V gene lookup returns CDR1 SGHTA and CDR2 FQGNSA. There are 15 residues in the CDR3. The CDR3 sequence: CASSSRGRGADTQYF. CDR3 nucleotide sequence: TGTGCCAGCAGCTCCAGGGGTCGAGGTGCAGATACGCAGTATTTT. Drawing the rest from reference TRBV7-2 and TRBJ2-3, the complete variable domain is GAGVSQSPSNKVTEKGKDVELRCDPISGHTALYWYRQSLGQGLEFLIYFQGNSAPDKSGLPSDRFSAERTGGSVSTLTIQRTQQEDSAVYLCASSSRGRGADTQYFGPGTRLTVL.

This clone was observed at least ten times. A read error is possible here, since a much larger clone lies one base away. The chain links TRBV30 to TRBJ2-1; maybe TRBD1 (5 bases). Germline V CDR1 and CDR2: GTSNPN, SVGIG (reference sequence). This CDR3 comprises 12 residues. The CDR3 coding sequence is TGTGCCTGGAGTGCAGGGTGGAATGAGCAGCTCTTC. Translating it yields CAWSAGWNEQLF. The full variable domain, rest sourced from reference TRBV30 and TRBJ2-1, is SQTIHQWPATLVQPVGSPLSLECTVEGTSNPNLYWYRQAAGRGLQLLFYSVGIGQISSEVPQNLSASRPQDRQFILSSKKLLLSDSGFYLCAWSAGWNEQLFGPGTRLTVL.

This clone was observed at least ten times. A much larger clone is a single base away; this may be a read error. The same CDR3 arises from other DNA sequences in this sample as well. The chain links TRBV6-2 or TRBV6-3 to TRBJ1-5; D remains ambiguous. There are 17 residues in the CDR3. Per the germline V gene, CDR1 is MNHEY and CDR2 is SVGEGT. The CDR3 is CASSYDSDSYSNQPQHF. DNA of the CDR3: TGCGCCAGCAGTTACGACTCGGATTCATATAGCAATCAGCCCCAGCATTTT.

In this sample, this clone turned up many times. The chain is built from TRBV5-6 and TRBJ2-7, with D possibly matching TRBD1 (6 bases). The V end was cut by 4 bases, the J end by 3 bases, with 11 bases between. The V gene's germline CDR1 is SGHDT and CDR2 YYEEEE. The CDR3 has 13 residues. The CDR3 DNA is TGTGCCAGCAGCCCGATACAGGGCTACGAGCAGTACTTC. Translating it yields CASSPIQGYEQYF. The variable domain in full, completed from reference TRBV5-6 and TRBJ2-7, reads DAGVTQSPTHLIKTRGQQVTLRCSPKSGHDTVSWYQQALGQGPQFIFQYYEEEERQRGNFPDRFSGHQFPNYSSELNVNALLLGDSALYLCASSPIQGYEQYFGPGTRLTVT.

At least ten counts were recorded for this clone. V is TRBV27 and J is TRBJ2-1; 7 nucleotides agree with TRBD2. The CDR3 sequence is 16 residues long. Germline trimming cut 1 base from V and 3 bases from J; bases unmatched to any gene: 6. CDR1 MNHEY and CDR2 SMNVEV come from the germline V gene (reference sequence). This CDR3 is CASSLLYGDYYNEQFF. As DNA, the CDR3 is TGTGCCAGCAGTTTATTGTACGGGGACTACTACAATGAGCAGTTCTTC.